This T cell receptor beta chain originates from a study of tumor-infiltrating lymphocytes in primary liver carcinoma. Study-wide background: These patients were men and women whose ages were 30 to 69 years. Samples had roughly 3.5 to 8 million productive TCRbeta reads, comparable between tissue types.

The tissue used was unsorted bulk material of about 17-33 mg. RNA and DNA were co-extracted from it with the AllPrep DNA/RNA mini kit. Ten or more counts support this clonotype. J lost 6 bases, V lost 1 base, and 9 bases had no gene match. Germline CDR1 SGHAT, CDR2 FQNNGV. CDR3 length equals 16 residues. Production of TCR beta cDNA used around 500 ng total RNA together with a constant-region primer. Investigators got TCR beta libraries out of three nested multiplex PCR rounds, done with slightly modified ARM-PCR. Two initial PCR rounds of around 10 cycles each paired TRBV1-TRBV30 forward primers with a C-beta reverse primer. TCRdb redid the calling of the multiplex PCR reads with MiXCR, one entry per CDR3 protein. The sample includes fewer than 40,000 distinct CDR3 sequences, about 71% of them seen just once.

The chain is built from TRBV11-2 and TRBJ2-1; 7 nucleotides align to TRBD2. Sample: liver tumor tissue from sampling region 3. Subset defined: tumor region T3, left-lateral pole. The receptor comes from a woman in her 30s with primary liver carcinoma and hepatitis B virus infection. CDR3 region: CASSLGGGRTSNEQFF. The CDR3 DNA follows: TGTGCCAGCAGCTTAGGGGGCGGGAGAACTTCCAATGAGCAGTTCTTC.